This T cell receptor (beta chain) was recovered during a study of graft-versus-host responses after intestinal transplantation. This clone was seen more than once but under ten times. V was cut by 2 bases and J by 2 bases, with 11 bases left in between. The CDR3 consists of 14 residues. CDR1 GTSNPN and CDR2 SVGIG come from the germline V gene (reference sequence). The assay was immunoSEQ multiplex PCR, and TCRdb's table has in-frame clones only and misses some. This table has 75,000 to 100,000 clones, approximately 85% appearing once. The TCR was taken from a human patient who received an intestinal transplant, so some T cells may come from the graft donor. The sequenced sample was PBMCs, obtained 255 days after intestinal transplant. This chain uses TRBV30 with TRBJ2-3; perhaps TRBD2 as D (6 bases). CDR3 protein: CAWSSAGNTDTQYF. For the CDR3, the DNA is TGTGCCTGGAGTTCGGCGGGGAACACAGATACGCAGTATTTT.